This T cell receptor (beta chain) is from a study of blood T cell repertoires in COVID-19. The CDR3 is 15 residues long. V was trimmed by 2 bases and J by 2 bases, leaving 12 bases between them. Germline-derived CDR1 and CDR2 are WSHSY and SAAADI. Assay: immunoSEQ multiplex PCR; the TCRdb copy retains only in-frame clones and omits some. The data hold 170,000 or so clones, with approximately 87% observed a single time. The sequenced sample consisted of peripheral blood. The clonotype comes from a woman between 18 and 29 years old who had recovered from COVID-19. This rearrangement joins TRBV10-2 to TRBJ1-1; D not certain. In DNA, the CDR3 is TGCGCCAGCAGTGAGCCGGGAAGGGAAAACACTGAAGCTTTCTTT. Amino acids: CASSEPGRENTEAFF.